This T cell receptor beta chain was captured in a study of T cells in Graves' hyperthyroidism and ophthalmopathy. Amplified regions were TCR beta CDR3 sequences from RNA transcripts. With the HTBI primer set, the TCR CDR3 went through a first round of RT-PCR. TCRdb passed the multiplex PCR reads through MiXCR, listing each CDR3 protein once. The table has about 250,000 distinct CDR3 sequences, roughly 20% seen once. The V gene end was trimmed by 4 bases and the J gene end by 1 base; junction bases not matched to a gene: 6. The CDR3 contains 16 residues. CDR1 is SGHRS, CDR2 YFSETQ, per germline. The chain recombines TRBV5-1 with TRBJ2-2, with 8 bases fitting TRBD1. This TCR was sampled from a man aged 25 to 45 with Graves' ophthalmopathy. Source material: blood. In nucleotides, the CDR3 is TGCGCCAGCAGCGTAGACGGGACAGGGAACACCGGGGAGCTGTTTTTT. It encodes CASSVDGTGNTGELFF.